The 21 T cell receptor beta chains given below trace back to one sample, sequenced in a study of liver allograft versus peripheral blood T cells (dated by TCRdb to 2020 to 2022). For the study in its entirety: The study compared T cell receptor repertoires found within transplanted livers against repertoires in the peripheral blood of liver transplant recipients.

Sequencing used an Illumina MiSeq. Using fastp trimming at Q25 and MiXCR clonotype assembly, TCRdb reanalyzed the public sequencing data and kept in-frame beta chains. Rows with a matching CDR3 protein are joined into one entry that keeps the most common DNA and genes. This sample holds more than 2,500 distinct CDR3 sequences; 15% to 20% were observed only once. The ten largest clones capture more than 20% of the sample. All receptors come from a human patient who had a liver transplant. In transplant recipients, some T cells may be of donor rather than host origin.

In its sample, this clonotype was seen many times. This chain joins TRBV27 and TRBJ1-2; D unclear. Germline-derived CDR1 and CDR2 are MNHEY and SMNVEV (reference sequence). CDR3 size: 16 residues. With 4 bases removed from V and 0 bases from J, the gap between germline ends came to 15 bases. This CDR3 is CASSSGSNLPNYGYTF. The DNA of the CDR3 is TGTGCCAGCAGTTCCGGGAGCAATCTACCTAACTATGGCTACACCTTC.

In its sample, this clonotype was seen many times. CDR3 bases: TGTGCCAGCAGCTTGACCGGGTCCCCCTACGAGCAGTACTTC. It translates to CASSLTGSPYEQYF. This chain joins TRBV7-9 and TRBJ2-7, with D unclear. Germline loops: CDR1 SEHNR, CDR2 FQNEAQ (reference sequence). The V end was cut by 3 bases, the J end by 2 bases, with 11 bases between. The CDR3 consists of 14 residues.

On this clonotype itself: A far larger clone differs by one base, so this is likely a read error. The V call is TRBV10-3, the J call TRBJ2-1; D is possibly TRBD2 (6 bases). CDR1 ENHRY and CDR2 SYGVKD come from the germline V gene. This CDR3 contains 15 residues. The CDR3 bases are TGTGCCAGCAGTTACCGCGGGGACTCCTACAATCAGCAGTTCTTC. It specifies CASSYRGDSYNQQFF.

This clonotype counts as medium-sized. This chain links TRBV14 with TRBJ1-1; 11 bases fit TRBD1. The CDR3 runs to 15 residues. V lost 5 bases to trimming and J lost 4 bases; unmatched junction nucleotides: 6. Germline V gene sequence: CDR1 SGHDN, CDR2 FVKESK. CDR3: CASSLRDRGVTEAFF. As DNA, the CDR3 is TGTGCCAGCAGCTTACGGGACAGGGGGGTCACTGAAGCTTTCTTT. The entire variable domain, with the rest obtained from reference TRBV14 and TRBJ1-1, is as follows: EAGVTQFPSHSVIEKGQTVTLRCDPISGHDNLYWYRRVMGKEIKFLLHFVKESKQDESGMPNNRFLAERTGGTYSTLKVQPAELEDSGVYFCASSLRDRGVTEAFFGQGTRLTVV.

The V call is TRBV11-2, the J call TRBJ1-1, with D perhaps matching TRBD1 (6 bases). V was trimmed by 6 bases and J by 3 bases, leaving 17 bases between them. The CDR3 is made up of 15 amino acids. The germline gives CDR1 SGHAT, CDR2 FQNNGV. CDR3 residues: CASRPGGGADTEAFF. The CDR3 coding sequence is TGTGCCAGCAGGCCCGGCGGGGGCGCGGACACTGAAGCTTTCTTT.

This clonotype was detected once. CDR3 bases: TGCAGTGCTGCTTGGGGATTACCCTACGAGCAGTACTTC. Its protein is CSAAWGLPYEQYF. The chain combines TRBV20-1 with TRBJ2-7, with D unclear. From germline, CDR1 is DFQATT and CDR2 SNEGSKA (reference sequence). The V and J ends lost 5 bases and 2 bases respectively, with 13 bases between them. The CDR3 is made up of 13 amino acids.

This clonotype counts as medium-sized (0.01 to 0.1%). The CDR3: CATSDRQGASVVETQYF. The DNA for the CDR3 is TGTGCCACCAGTGATCGGCAGGGGGCTAGTGTTGTAGAGACCCAGTACTTC. The rearrangement uses TRBV24-1 and TRBJ2-5, with 8 bases matching TRBD1. With 3 bases clipped from V and 4 bases from J, the junction kept 12 bases outside the gene matches. This CDR3 spans 17 amino acids. CDR1 is KGHDR and CDR2 is SFDVKD in the germline V gene.

The V gene is TRBV20-1, the J gene TRBJ2-5; 9 bases are shared with TRBD1. Trimming removed 2 bases from V and 4 bases from J; junction bases left unmatched: 2. This CDR3 has 13 residues. From germline, CDR1 is DFQATT and CDR2 SNEGSKA (reference sequence). The CDR3 DNA is TGCAGTGCTAGAATGACAGGGGGAGAGACCCAGTACTTC. It translates to CSARMTGGETQYF.

In its sample, this clonotype is medium-sized. The rearrangement joins TRBV28 to TRBJ2-5, with a weak D call TRBD2 (6 bases). Trimming shortened V by 7 bases and J by 4 bases, and 22 bases separated the two germline ends. CDR1 MDHEN and CDR2 SYDVKM come from the germline V gene. The length of the CDR3 is 16 residues. The CDR3 DNA sequence: TGTGCCAGCACTACCTCGGGGGTTCAACGGGCAGAGACCCAGTACTTC. Protein product: CASTTSGVQRAETQYF.

This clonotype is medium-sized. The chain recombines TRBV6-2 or TRBV6-3 with TRBJ2-7; no reliable D call. V was trimmed by 2 bases and J by 3 bases, leaving 5 bases between them. Per the germline V gene, CDR1 is MNHEY and CDR2 is SVGEGT. This CDR3 contains 12 residues. CDR3 in DNA: TGTGCCAGCAGTTACAGGATCTACGAGCAGTACTTC. Amino acids: CASSYRIYEQYF.

This clonotype is labeled as medium-sized. The chain combines TRBV27 with TRBJ1-6; no definite D call. The V end lost 5 bases, the J end lost 0 bases, and 11 bases lay between the germline ends. The germline CDR1 and CDR2 sequences are MNHEY and SMNVEV (reference sequence). This CDR3 has 16 residues. CDR3 amino acids: CASSGPDSSYNSPLHF. The CDR3 region has the DNA TGTGCCAGCAGTGGACCCGATAGCTCCTATAATTCACCCCTCCACTTT.

This clonotype has more than one count but fewer than ten. V is TRBV9 and J is TRBJ2-3; 11 bases match TRBD2. Trimming cost V 7 bases and J 3 bases; bases outside gene matches: 10. This CDR3 spans 16 amino acids. CDR1 and CDR2 (germline): SGDLS, YYNGEE. The CDR3 DNA sequence: TGTGCCAGCGGCCGACCCCTAGCGGGGGGTACAGATACGCAGTATTTT. Translating gives CASGRPLAGGTDTQYF.

The table lists this clonotype with many counts. The V gene is TRBV7-9, the J gene TRBJ2-7, with 7 bases that match TRBD1. Germline lookup yields CDR1 SEHNR and CDR2 FQNEAQ (reference sequence). The CDR3 contains 13 residues. The V gene end was trimmed by 4 bases and the J gene end by 2 bases; junction bases not matched to a gene: 2. The chain's CDR3 is CASSSGQTYEQYF. The CDR3 DNA sequence: TGTGCCAGCAGCTCGGGACAGACCTACGAGCAGTACTTC.

This rearrangement joins TRBV6-2 or TRBV6-3 to TRBJ2-6; D is uncertain. Germline assignment: CDR1 MNHEY and CDR2 SVGEGT. Trimming cost V 2 bases and J 4 bases, with 3 bases left between them. The CDR3 covers 13 residues. The CDR3 reads CASSYGGANVLTF. The DNA of the CDR3 is TGTGCCAGCAGTTACGGGGGGGCCAACGTCCTGACTTTC.

Sample share makes this clonotype medium-sized. The chain uses TRBV18 and TRBJ1-6; D might be TRBD1 (6 bases). Germline CDR1 KGHSH, CDR2 LQKENI. V was shortened by 3 bases and J by 0 bases, with 12 bases between the two germline ends. The CDR3 is made up of 17 amino acids. CDR3 bases: TGTGCCAGCTCACCTTCAGGGGCAAGCTCCTATAATTCACCCCTCCACTTT. Amino acids: CASSPSGASSYNSPLHF.

Judged by abundance, this clonotype is medium-sized. This chain connects TRBV7-9 to TRBJ2-7, with D perhaps assigned TRBD1 or TRBD2 (5 bases each). Per germline, CDR1 SEHNR and CDR2 FQNEAQ (reference sequence). V lost 5 bases to trimming and J lost 0 bases, with 20 bases between them. The CDR3 runs 17 residues. The CDR3 nucleotides are TGTGCCAGCAGCGGGGGTGGCGCAGGGTGGAGCTCCTACGAGCAGTACTTC. This codes for CASSGGGAGWSSYEQYF.

This clonotype was observed a handful of times. The chain joins TRBV28 to TRBJ2-1, with TRBD2 matching 14 bases. The CDR3 has 14 residues. Germline V gene data show CDR1 as MDHEN and CDR2 as SYDVKM. J lost 7 bases, V lost 6 bases, and 2 bases had no gene match. CDR3 DNA sequence: TGTGCCAGCAGCTGGACTAGCGGGGGGAATGAGCAGTTCTTC. It yields the protein CASSWTSGGNEQFF.

The gene calls are TRBV29-1 and TRBJ2-5, with TRBD2 matching 7 bases. With V trimmed by 2 bases and J by 3 bases, 15 bases remained unmatched. Germline CDR1 and CDR2: SQVTM and ANQGSEA. The CDR3 runs to 17 residues. The CDR3 loop is CSVENPRDGLAEETQYF. The CDR3, as DNA: TGCAGCGTTGAAAATCCCCGTGACGGCCTAGCGGAAGAGACCCAGTACTTC.

By proportion, this clonotype is medium-sized. The V call is TRBV7-9, the J call TRBJ1-4; tentative D call: TRBD1 (6 bases). The germline CDR1 and CDR2 sequences are SEHNR and FQNEAQ (reference sequence). CDR3 length equals 16 residues. Deletions cut 5 bases from V and 5 bases from J, with 18 bases between. Here the CDR3 reads CASSGNDRPGNEKLFF. In DNA form, the CDR3 reads TGTGCCAGCAGCGGTAACGACAGGCCTGGGAATGAAAAACTGTTTTTT. The full variable domain, in which reference TRBV7-9 and TRBJ1-4 provide the parts outside the CDR3, is DTGVSQNPRHKITKRGQNVTFRCDPISEHNRLYWYRQTLGQGPEFLTYFQNEAQLEKSRLLSDRFSAERPKGSFSTLEIQRTEQGDSAMYLCASSGNDRPGNEKLFFGSGTQLSVL.

By share of the sample, this clonotype is medium-sized (0.01 to 0.1%). The chain couples TRBV27 to TRBJ2-7; maybe TRBD1 (6 bases). Germline V gene data show CDR1 as MNHEY and CDR2 as SMNVEV (reference sequence). The germline V and J ends were trimmed by 3 bases and 0 bases, with 9 bases remaining between them. The CDR3 has 14 amino acids. The chain's CDR3 is CASSFAQGSYEQYF. The CDR3 DNA reads TGTGCCAGCAGTTTTGCACAGGGCTCCTACGAGCAGTACTTC.

This clonotype is deemed medium-sized (0.01 to 0.1%). This sequence joins TRBV24-1 and TRBJ2-7; TRBD1 matches at 9 bases. The ends lost 8 bases at V and 4 bases at J; junction bases unmatched: 11. Germline-derived CDR1 and CDR2 are KGHDR and SFDVKD. The CDR3 covers 15 residues. CDR3 sequence: CATKFGQGRGYEQYF. The CDR3 coding sequence is TGTGCCACCAAGTTCGGACAGGGGAGAGGTTACGAGCAGTACTTC.